What follows are 27 T cell receptor beta chains derived from one specimen sequenced in a study of blood T cell repertoires in COVID-19. Method: immunoSEQ multiplex PCR; TCRdb's copy keeps in-frame clones and lacks some. The repertoire consists of 140,000 to 150,000 clones, with roughly 78% occurring once and the leading ten covering about 16%. Sequenced: peripheral blood. The receptors were sampled from a human donor with acute or convalescent COVID-19. The donor label of this sample is uncertain.

V is TRBV19 and J is TRBJ1-4; tentative D call: TRBD1 (5 bases). The germline gives CDR1 LNHDA, CDR2 SQIVND (reference sequence). The CDR3 sequence is 13 residues long. The germline V and J ends were trimmed by 10 bases and 2 bases, with 11 bases remaining between them. Written as DNA, the CDR3 is TGTGCCACTAGGGGCATGACTAATGAAAAACTGTTTTTT. Translation: CATRGMTNEKLFF.

The chain uses TRBV5-4 and TRBJ2-7, with 8 positions matching TRBD2. V dropped 1 base and J dropped 3; count of bases not matched to a gene: 6. CDR1 and CDR2 from the germline V gene are SGHNT and YYREEE (reference sequence). This CDR3 is 15 amino acids long. The CDR3 loop reads CASSLTSSGFYEQYF. The CDR3 bases are TGTGCCAGCAGCTTGACGTCTAGCGGGTTCTACGAGCAGTACTTC.

The gene calls are TRBV10-3 and TRBJ1-1, with TRBD1 identical over 7 bases. The CDR3 contains 15 residues. The V segment lost 2 bases and the J segment 3 bases; nucleotides outside the gene matches: 6. The germline V gene encodes CDR1 ENHRY and CDR2 SYGVKD. The CDR3 region is CAISEPGTEYTEAFF. Written as DNA, the CDR3 is TGTGCCATCAGTGAGCCCGGGACAGAGTACACTGAAGCTTTCTTT.

The V gene is TRBV6-5, the J gene TRBJ1-5; 7 bases map to TRBD1. Germline V gene lookup returns CDR1 MNHEY and CDR2 SVGAGI. Trimming at V came to 6 bases and at J to 3 bases, leaving 5 bases not matched to a gene. CDR3 length: 14 amino acids. CDR3: CASRAGQLNQPQHF. The CDR3 bases are TGTGCCAGCAGGGCGGGACAGCTCAATCAGCCCCAGCATTTT.

The gene calls are TRBV3-1 (or the pseudogene TRBV3-2) and TRBJ1-1, with a possible D match to TRBD1 (5 bases). The CDR3 length is 15 residues. Germline V gene sequence: CDR1 LGHDT, CDR2 YNNKEL (reference sequence). V was trimmed by 0 bases and J by 4 bases, leaving 12 bases between them. CDR3 region: CASSQDTRVSTEAFF. CDR3 nucleotides: TGTGCCAGCAGCCAAGATACCAGGGTGAGCACTGAAGCTTTCTTT.

This rearrangement joins TRBV6-6 to TRBJ2-1; no clear D. From germline, CDR1 is MNHNY and CDR2 SVGAGI (reference sequence). CDR3 length: 16 amino acids. Trimming took 6 bases from V and 0 from J, leaving 15 bases between them. DNA for the CDR3: TGTGCCAGCAGCCTAGACGGAGCCTCCTCCTACAATGAGCAGTTCTTC. It is translated as CASSLDGASSYNEQFF.

This chain uses TRBV14 with TRBJ2-7; D might be TRBD1 (6 bases). Germline V gives CDR1 SGHDN, CDR2 FVKESK. There are 15 residues in the CDR3. Trimming took off 0 bases at V and 6 bases at J, with 15 bases between the two ends. CDR3 DNA sequence: TGTGCCAGCAGCCAAGAATGGGGGCTTACCGGCGAGCAGTACTTC. Residues: CASSQEWGLTGEQYF.

The V call is TRBV3-1 (or the pseudogene TRBV3-2), the J call TRBJ2-7; 10 nucleotides agree with TRBD2. CDR1 is LGHDT and CDR2 is YNNKEL in the germline V gene (reference sequence). The junction had 17 bases not matched to a gene; V was cut back by 4 bases and J by 2 bases. The CDR3 consists of 19 residues. CDR3 nucleotide sequence: TGTGCCAGCAGCCCTCCCCTCGGCGTTCTAGCGGGGGTAACCTACGAGCAGTACTTC. Protein: CASSPPLGVLAGVTYEQYF.

This clone was detected only a few times. The J gene is TRBJ2-1, the V gene TRBV27, with 10 bases identical to TRBD2. The CDR3 contains 15 residues. The germline CDR1 and CDR2 sequences are MNHEY and SMNVEV (reference sequence). The J segment lost 4 bases and the V segment lost 6 bases, leaving 6 bases of the junction unmatched. For the CDR3, the DNA is TGTGCCAGCAGACCCGGACTAGCGGTTTACAATGAGCAGTTCTTC. Protein sequence: CASRPGLAVYNEQFF.

The gene calls are TRBV3-1 (or the pseudogene TRBV3-2) and TRBJ1-2, with D possibly matching TRBD1 (5 bases). CDR1 and CDR2 (germline): LGHDT, YNNKEL (reference sequence). This CDR3 has 15 residues. V gave up 1 base and J gave up 4 bases, with 13 bases separating them. Here the CDR3 DNA reads TGTGCCAGCAGCCAAGTACGCCAGGGCATCTATGGCTACACCTTC. Translated, it gives CASSQVRQGIYGYTF.

This rearrangement joins TRBV19 to TRBJ2-2; 8 positions match TRBD2. V gave up 4 bases and J gave up 9 bases; unmatched junction bases: 13. Germline CDR1 LNHDA, CDR2 SQIVND (reference sequence). The CDR3 runs to 16 residues. This CDR3 is CASSRFGGGPSRELFF. CDR3 coding DNA: TGTGCCAGTAGTAGGTTCGGGGGGGGCCCTTCCCGGGAGCTGTTTTTT.

The chain carries TRBV7-2 and TRBJ1-1; D is possibly TRBD1 (5 bases). This CDR3 contains 14 residues. Germline V CDR1 and CDR2: SGHTA, FQGNSA. Between the trimmed V and J ends, which lost 2 bases and 4 bases, there was a span of 11 bases. The CDR3 region is CASSLNPGPTEAFF. The CDR3 region has the DNA TGTGCCAGCAGCTTAAACCCAGGGCCCACTGAAGCTTTCTTT.

V and J are TRBV19 and TRBJ1-5, with D maybe TRBD1 (6 bases). V gave up 3 bases and J gave up 4 bases, with 10 bases separating them. Germline CDR1 is LNHDA and CDR2 is SQIVND (reference sequence). The CDR3 extends over 14 amino acids. In DNA, the CDR3 is TGTGCCAGTAGTATGGGAAGGGGGAATCAGCCCCAGCATTTT. Its translation is CASSMGRGNQPQHF. Drawing the rest from reference TRBV19 and TRBJ1-5, the complete variable domain is DGGITQSPKYLFRKEGQNVTLSCEQNLNHDAMYWYRQDPGQGLRLIYYSQIVNDFQKGDIAEGYSVSREKKESFPLTVTSAQKNPTAFYLCASSMGRGNQPQHFGDGTRLSIL.

This chain connects TRBV6-5 to TRBJ1-2; D is ambiguous. With 2 bases removed from V and 2 bases from J, the gap between germline ends came to 6 bases. This CDR3 is built from 13 residues. Germline CDR1 reads MNHEY; CDR2 reads SVGAGI. The CDR3 DNA follows: TGTGCCAGCAGTTACGCCAGGAACTATGGCTACACCTTC. Its translation: CASSYARNYGYTF.

V usage is TRBV27 and J usage is TRBJ2-2; a possible D gene is TRBD2 (7 bases). Germline V lookup: CDR1 MNHEY, CDR2 SMNVEV (reference sequence). Trimming took off 8 bases at V and 3 bases at J, with 13 bases between the two ends. CDR3 size: 14 residues. The CDR3 DNA sequence: TGTGCCAGCCGGGGGGCCGGTGACACCGGGGAGCTGTTTTTT. Residues: CASRGAGDTGELFF.

This sequence joins TRBV6-9 and TRBJ1-2; unclear D gene. In germline, CDR1 is MNHGY, CDR2 SVAAGI. Trimming removed 2 bases at V and 2 bases at J, with 12 bases between. The CDR3 has 15 residues. CDR3 sequence (DNA): TGTGCCAGCAGTTATCCCCCCCCGGGAAACTATGGCTACACCTTC. Translation: CASSYPPPGNYGYTF.

This clone has just a few counts. This rearrangement joins TRBV4-1 to TRBJ2-3; the D gene is possibly TRBD2 (6 bases). V was clipped by 3 bases and J by 6 bases, with 22 bases between them. This CDR3 has 17 residues. Germline V gives CDR1 MGHRA, CDR2 YSYEKL. CDR3 bases: TGCGCCAGCAGCCAGGACCCGCGGGCAGGGAGGATGGATACGCAGTATTTT. This sequence encodes CASSQDPRAGRMDTQYF.

The V gene is TRBV12-2, the J gene TRBJ2-5; the table's D call TRBD1 went unverified against the DNA. TRBV12-2 counts as a pseudogene. The CDR3 totals 11 residues. CDR3 bases: TGTGCAAGTCGCTGTGGGGCTCCCCAGTACTTC. Amino acids: CASRCGAPQYF.

The chain links TRBV3-1 (or the pseudogene TRBV3-2) to TRBJ2-7; 9 bases line up with TRBD2. CDR3 length: 16 residues. J gave up 9 bases and V 0 bases, and 12 bases lay outside the gene matches. Per the germline V gene, CDR1 is LGHDT and CDR2 is YNNKEL (reference sequence). The chain's CDR3 is CASSQDLLAGGQGQYF. The CDR3 nucleotides are TGTGCCAGCAGCCAAGATTTATTGGCGGGGGGGCAGGGGCAGTACTTC.

The gene calls are TRBV27 and TRBJ1-2; a possible D gene is TRBD1 (5 bases). There are 15 residues in the CDR3. V was trimmed by 8 bases and J by 2 bases, leaving 18 bases between them. Germline-derived CDR1 and CDR2 are MNHEY and SMNVEV (reference sequence). The CDR3 loop reads CASRVSGGLNYGYTF. CDR3 coding DNA: TGTGCCAGCCGGGTTTCGGGGGGATTAAACTATGGCTACACCTTC.

This chain joins TRBV6-1 and TRBJ2-7; the D is unclear. This CDR3 has 14 amino acids. Germline V CDR1 and CDR2: MNHNS, SASEGT. V was cut by 1 base and J by 0 bases, with 7 bases left in between. The CDR3 here is CASSEDISSYEQYF. The DNA for the CDR3 is TGTGCCAGCAGTGAAGACATCTCCTCCTACGAGCAGTACTTC.

This clone was recorded once. The chain employs TRBV5-4 and TRBJ1-3; D not resolved. This CDR3 is 14 amino acids long. V was trimmed by 0 bases and J by 4 bases, leaving 8 bases between them. From germline, CDR1 is SGHNT and CDR2 YYREEE (reference sequence). CDR3 nucleotide sequence: TGTGCCAGCAGCTTGGCCGGGGTGGGAAACACCATATATTTT. Translated: CASSLAGVGNTIYF.

This clone appeared a single time. The chain joins TRBV5-5 to TRBJ1-6; D remains unclear. CDR1 and CDR2 from the germline V gene are SGHKS and YYEKEE (reference sequence). V lost 4 bases to trimming and J lost 0 bases, with 8 bases between them. The CDR3 totals 15 residues. The CDR3 sequence is CASSPESSYNSPLHF. CDR3 in DNA: TGTGCCAGCAGCCCCGAGAGCTCCTATAATTCACCCCTCCACTTT.

The V gene is TRBV2, the J gene TRBJ2-7; 8 bases are shared with TRBD1. V shed 8 bases, J shed 4 bases, and the junction held 10 bases outside the gene matches. Germline CDR1 and CDR2: SNHLY and FYNNEI. The CDR3 consists of 14 residues. CDR3 protein: CASAEGQGAYEQYF. The CDR3 DNA is TGTGCCAGCGCCGAGGGCCAGGGGGCGTACGAGCAGTACTTC.

The chain combines TRBV19 with TRBJ1-1, with 8 bases matching TRBD1. The CDR3 consists of 15 residues. V lost 4 bases and J lost 3; bases outside the gene matches: 7. CDR1 is LNHDA and CDR2 is SQIVND in the germline V gene (reference sequence). The CDR3 coding sequence is TGTGCCAGTAGTAACAGACAGGGGATGTACACTGAAGCTTTCTTT. Amino acids: CASSNRQGMYTEAFF.

This chain joins TRBV25-1 and TRBJ2-1, with a weak D call TRBD1 (5 bases). Trimming took 8 bases from V and 7 from J, leaving 12 bases between them. CDR1 is MGHDK, CDR2 SYGVNS, per germline. The CDR3 runs to 12 residues. The CDR3 here is CASGSRVNEQFF. The CDR3, as DNA: TGTGCCAGCGGCAGCAGGGTGAATGAGCAGTTCTTC.

The chain couples TRBV7-2 to TRBJ1-1; the D gene is possibly TRBD1 (6 bases). This CDR3 region has 17 residues. CDR1 is SGHTA, CDR2 FQGNSA, per germline. V lost 5 bases and J lost 6, with 25 bases in between. The CDR3 spells CASSQSGRGKSLAEAFF. CDR3 DNA: TGTGCCAGCAGCCAGTCAGGTAGGGGGAAAAGCTTGGCTGAAGCTTTCTTT.